The 17 T cell receptor beta chains reported below all come from one sample, sequenced in a study of vaccination and CD4 T cells after COVID-19. Treatment defined: roughly 10-day PBMC culture with coronavirus spike peptide pools or control peptides (ViraFEST assay). Collection of the unexposed donor's CD4+ T cells took place before the COVID-19 pandemic (2011-2018). Once obtained from cultured CD4+ T cells, the DNA was sequenced using the Oncomine TCR Beta short-read assay. From the PCR reads, TCRdb called clonotypes with MiXCR, one entry per CDR3 protein. The sample has over 5,500 distinct CDR3 sequences; roughly 50% are singletons. Which antigens these TCRs recognize remains unknown. The sample taken for sequencing was CD4+ T cells from blood, cultured in vitro. Receptors originate from a human donor in good health.

This sequence joins TRBV27 and TRBJ2-7; D is ambiguous. The CDR3 consists of 10 residues. V shed 4 bases and J shed 2 bases, with 0 bases lying between them. The germline gives CDR1 MNHEY, CDR2 SMNVEV (reference sequence). CDR3 DNA sequence: TGTGCCAGCAGTTCCTACGAGCAGTACTTC. It codes for CASSSYEQYF.

By share of the sample, this clonotype is hyperexpanded. V is TRBV20-1 and J is TRBJ1-5, with D possibly matching TRBD1 (5 bases). Trimming stripped 6 bases from V and 11 bases from J, with 17 bases between. Germline values: CDR1 DFQATT, CDR2 SNEGSKA (reference sequence). The CDR3 spans 12 residues. The CDR3 DNA reads TGCAGTGCCCCTGACAGCCTTCTGGCCCAGCATTTT. This translates into CSAPDSLLAQHF.

In its sample, this clonotype was seen a few times. The chain has TRBV20-1 and TRBJ2-3; D is unresolved. Trimming stripped 3 bases from V and 6 bases from J, with 4 bases between. The CDR3 totals 10 residues. Per germline, CDR1 DFQATT and CDR2 SNEGSKA (reference sequence). The CDR3 DNA follows: TGCAGTGCTAGTTTCGATACGCAGTATTTT. The encoded protein is CSASFDTQYF.

The V and J genes are TRBV20-1 and TRBJ2-1; D is possibly TRBD1 (6 bases). Trimming removed 7 bases from V and 6 bases from J, with 13 bases in between. The CDR3 consists of 12 residues. Looked up from germline, CDR1 is DFQATT and CDR2 is SNEGSKA (reference sequence). CDR3 in amino acids: CSGHRESNEQFF. CDR3 DNA sequence: TGCAGTGGCCACAGGGAGTCCAATGAGCAGTTCTTC.

This clonotype was detected only a few times. The chain employs TRBV20-1 and TRBJ1-1; D ambiguous. The CDR3 totals 11 residues. The ends were cut back, 3 bases at V and 8 bases at J, with 10 bases in the middle. Germline V gives CDR1 DFQATT, CDR2 SNEGSKA (reference sequence). The CDR3 sequence is CSARMAPEAFF. Written as DNA, the CDR3 is TGCAGTGCTAGGATGGCTCCAGAAGCTTTCTTT.

The rearrangement links TRBV6-5 to TRBJ2-7; D may be TRBD1 (6 bases). V dropped 1 base and J dropped 3 bases, with 13 bases sitting between them. This CDR3 has 15 residues. In germline, CDR1 is MNHEY, CDR2 SVGAGI. The CDR3 DNA follows: TGTGCCAGCAGTTACTTTAAGACAGGAAACTACGAGCAGTACTTC. Translation: CASSYFKTGNYEQYF.

The chain's CDR3 is CSAGTERGYTF. CDR3 nucleotides: TGCAGCGCCGGGACGGAGCGTGGCTACACCTTC. V is TRBV29-1 and J is TRBJ1-2; D possibly corresponds to TRBD1 (5 bases). The V and J ends lost 7 bases and 7 bases respectively, with 13 bases between them. The CDR3 runs to 11 residues. Germline CDR1 and CDR2: SQVTM and ANQGSEA.

The chain joins TRBV27 to TRBJ1-5; 9 positions agree with TRBD1. Germline lookup yields CDR1 MNHEY and CDR2 SMNVEV (reference sequence). The CDR3 is made up of 16 amino acids. V shed 4 bases and J 8 bases; nucleotides not matched to a gene: 12. The CDR3 DNA follows: TGTGCCAGCAGTTCAAACAGGGGGCTAGCCTCGAAGCCCCAGCATTTT. Its translation is CASSSNRGLASKPQHF.

This clonotype occurred once. The chain links TRBV7-9 to TRBJ1-2; D not resolved. V lost 1 base and J lost 8, with 14 bases in between. CDR1 is SEHNR and CDR2 is FQNEAQ in the germline V gene (reference sequence). There are 14 residues in the CDR3. The CDR3 sequence is CASSLESWGGGYTF. The CDR3 bases are TGTGCCAGCAGCTTAGAATCGTGGGGAGGCGGCTACACCTTC.

The chain uses TRBV7-9 and TRBJ1-2; TRBD1 aligns across 7 bases. The CDR3 is 12 residues long. The germline gives CDR1 SEHNR, CDR2 FQNEAQ (reference sequence). V trimming: 6 bases; J trimming: 7 bases; junction bases outside the gene matches: 5. The CDR3 sequence is CASSTGDRGYTF. The CDR3 DNA follows: TGTGCCAGCAGTACAGGGGATCGTGGCTACACCTTC.

The rearrangement uses TRBV27 and TRBJ1-2; perhaps TRBD1 as D (6 bases). Per germline, CDR1 MNHEY and CDR2 SMNVEV (reference sequence). Between the trimmed V and J ends, which lost 5 bases and 5 bases, there was a span of 15 bases. The CDR3 has 14 residues. DNA for the CDR3: TGTGCCAGCAGTCTTCGATGGGGGGCGTATGGCTACACCTTC. It yields the protein CASSLRWGAYGYTF.

By proportion, this clonotype is medium-sized. The rearrangement uses TRBV18 and TRBJ2-7; D unresolved. This CDR3 region has 13 residues. From germline, CDR1 is KGHSH and CDR2 LQKENI. The V gene lost 6 bases and the J gene lost 4 bases, with 13 bases spanning the gap. CDR3 nucleotides: TGTGCCAGCTCTCCTGGGGTAGGTTACGAGCAGTACTTC. It specifies CASSPGVGYEQYF.

The V call is TRBV5-8, the J call TRBJ2-2; 9 bases align to TRBD1. Trimming took 4 bases from V and 6 from J; bases not matched to a gene: 7. This CDR3 is built from 15 residues. Germline CDR1 is SGHTS and CDR2 is YDEGEE. CDR3 protein: CASSPWTGEAGELFF. CDR3 coding DNA: TGTGCCAGCAGCCCCTGGACAGGGGAGGCCGGGGAGCTGTTTTTT.

This clonotype showed up just a few times. The gene calls are TRBV20-1 and TRBJ1-2; 9 bases map to TRBD1. There are 16 residues in the CDR3. Germline-derived CDR1 and CDR2 are DFQATT and SNEGSKA (reference sequence). V trimming: 0 bases; J trimming: 1 base; junction bases outside the gene matches: 6. Here the CDR3 DNA reads TGCAGTGCTAGAGATTTTGGACAGGGGAATAACTATGGCTACACCTTC. This codes for CSARDFGQGNNYGYTF.

This chain links TRBV2 with TRBJ1-1, with TRBD1 matching 8 bases. J gave up 9 bases and V 4 bases, and 7 bases lay outside the gene matches. Looked up from germline, CDR1 is SNHLY and CDR2 is FYNNEI. The CDR3 length is 13 residues. This CDR3 is CASSVDRARQAFF. In nucleotides, the CDR3 is TGTGCCAGCAGTGTGGACAGGGCAAGGCAAGCTTTCTTT.

The chain employs TRBV25-1 and TRBJ1-5; no definite D call. V was pared by 4 bases and J by 4 bases, with 5 bases between. The CDR3 is made up of 12 amino acids. In germline, CDR1 is MGHDK, CDR2 SYGVNS. The CDR3 sequence is CASSVNNQPQHF. DNA for the CDR3: TGTGCCAGCAGTGTGAATAATCAGCCCCAGCATTTT.

V gene TRBV6-1 combines with J gene TRBJ1-5; 7 bases align to TRBD1. V lost 6 bases and J lost 0; bases outside the gene matches: 5. The CDR3 contains 15 residues. The V gene's germline CDR1 is MNHNS and CDR2 SASEGT. The CDR3 nucleotides are TGTGCCAGCAGGGGACAGAGAAGTAGCAATCAGCCCCAGCATTTT. This codes for CASRGQRSSNQPQHF.